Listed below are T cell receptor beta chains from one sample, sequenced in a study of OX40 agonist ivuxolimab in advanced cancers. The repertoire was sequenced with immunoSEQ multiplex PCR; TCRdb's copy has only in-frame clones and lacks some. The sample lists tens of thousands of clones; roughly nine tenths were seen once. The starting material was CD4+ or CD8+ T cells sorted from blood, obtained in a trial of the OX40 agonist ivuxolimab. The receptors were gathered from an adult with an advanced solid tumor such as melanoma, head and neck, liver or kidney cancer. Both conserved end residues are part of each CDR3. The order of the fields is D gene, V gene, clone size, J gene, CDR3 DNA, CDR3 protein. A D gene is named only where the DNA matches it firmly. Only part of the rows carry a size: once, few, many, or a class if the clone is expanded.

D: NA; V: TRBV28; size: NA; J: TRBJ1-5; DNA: TGTGCCAGCAGTAGCGGCGGGAACGGCAATCAGCCCCAGCATTTT; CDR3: CASSSGGNGNQPQHF
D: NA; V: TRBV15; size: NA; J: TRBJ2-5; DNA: TGTGCCACCAGCAGAGATTTGACGGTAGGGGAGACCCAGTACTTC; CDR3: CATSRDLTVGETQYF
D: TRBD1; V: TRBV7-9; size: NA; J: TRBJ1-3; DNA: TGTGCCAGCAGCCCTCCGGGACAGGGTTCTGGAAACACCATATATTTT; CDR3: CASSPPGQGSGNTIYF
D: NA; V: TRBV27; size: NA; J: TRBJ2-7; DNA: TGTGCCAGCGGTATAAGCGTGGGCGGGCGGAGCTCCTACGAGCAGTACTTC; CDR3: CASGISVGGRSSYEQYF
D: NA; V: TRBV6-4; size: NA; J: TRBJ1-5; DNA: TGTGCCAGCTCTTCGGAGTATAGCAATCAGCCCCAGCATTTT; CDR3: CASSSEYSNQPQHF
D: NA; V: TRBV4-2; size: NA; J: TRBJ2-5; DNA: TGTGCCAGCAGCCAAACTCGAACGGGGTCTCAGGTTCAAGAGACCCAGTACTTC; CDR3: CASSQTRTGSQVQETQYF
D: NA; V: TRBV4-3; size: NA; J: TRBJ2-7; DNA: TGCGCCAGCAGCCAAGAATTTGGGACTGGCAGCTCCTACGAGCAGTACTTC; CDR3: CASSQEFGTGSSYEQYF
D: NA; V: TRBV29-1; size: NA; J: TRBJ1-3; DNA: TGCAGCGTTGGTCCCCTCACGGGGGGAAACACCATATATTTT; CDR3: CSVGPLTGGNTIYF
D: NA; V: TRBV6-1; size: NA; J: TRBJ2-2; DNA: TGTGCCAGCAGTGAAGGTGGAGCGAGCACCGGGGAGCTGTTTTTT; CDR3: CASSEGGASTGELFF
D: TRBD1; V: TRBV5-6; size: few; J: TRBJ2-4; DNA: TGTGCCAGCAGCCCGGGACAGGGGCGTTTGATTATTCAGTACTTC; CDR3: CASSPGQGRLIIQYF
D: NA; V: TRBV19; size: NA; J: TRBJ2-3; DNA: TGTGCCAGTAGCCTTGGGGTGAACCCAGATACGCAGTATTTT; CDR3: CASSLGVNPDTQYF
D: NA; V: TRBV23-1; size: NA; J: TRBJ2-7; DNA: TGCGCCAGCAGGGTTGCAGGAGTCTACGAGCAGTACTTC; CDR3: CASRVAGVYEQYF
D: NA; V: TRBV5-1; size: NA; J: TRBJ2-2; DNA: TGCGCCAGCAGCTTGGCCGCCACAATCACCGGGGAGCTGTTTTTT; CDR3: CASSLAATITGELFF
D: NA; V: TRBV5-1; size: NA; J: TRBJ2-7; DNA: TGCGCCAGCAGCTTGGCTGGGGACGGACCCTACGAGCAGTACTTC; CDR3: CASSLAGDGPYEQYF
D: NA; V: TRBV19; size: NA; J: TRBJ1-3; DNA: TGTGCCAGTAGAAGCCTAACGGGCAGCTCTGGAAACACCATATATTTT; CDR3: CASRSLTGSSGNTIYF
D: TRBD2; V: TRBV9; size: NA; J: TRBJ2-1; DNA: TGTGCCAGCAGCCAACGAGCGGGAAGGAGCTCCTACAATGAGCAGTTCTTC; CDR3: CASSQRAGRSSYNEQFF
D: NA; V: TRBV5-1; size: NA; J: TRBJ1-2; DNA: TGCGCCAGCAGCCCCGGACAGAACTATGGCTACACCTTC; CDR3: CASSPGQNYGYTF
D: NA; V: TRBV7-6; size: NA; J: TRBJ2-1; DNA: TGTGCCAGCAGCTTAATGGGGTATGAGCAGTTCTTC; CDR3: CASSLMGYEQFF
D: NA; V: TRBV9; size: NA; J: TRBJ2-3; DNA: TGTGCCAGCAGCGTTAACCCTCGCACAGATACGCAGTATTTT; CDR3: CASSVNPRTDTQYF
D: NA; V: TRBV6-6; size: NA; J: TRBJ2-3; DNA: TGTGCCAGCTCGGGGTTTAGGACAGATACGCAGTATTTT; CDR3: CASSGFRTDTQYF
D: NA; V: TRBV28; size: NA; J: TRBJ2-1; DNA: TGTGCCAGCAGTTCGAGTTCAGGGGGACTAAATGAGCAGTTCTTC; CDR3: CASSSSSGGLNEQFF
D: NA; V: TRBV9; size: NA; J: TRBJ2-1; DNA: TGTGCCAGCAGCGCCCAGCTCTCCCCGGGCTACAATGAGCAGTTCTTC; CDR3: CASSAQLSPGYNEQFF
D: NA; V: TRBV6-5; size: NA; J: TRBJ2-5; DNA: TGTGCCAGCAGTTATGGGTTCAGCAAAGAGACCCAGTACTTC; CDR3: CASSYGFSKETQYF
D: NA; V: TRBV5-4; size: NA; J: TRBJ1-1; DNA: TGTGCCAGCAGCTTGGAAGTGGGCGCGGGGAACACTGAAGCTTTCTTT; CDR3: CASSLEVGAGNTEAFF
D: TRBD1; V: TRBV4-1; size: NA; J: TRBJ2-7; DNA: TGCGCCAGCAGCCAAGGGACAGGGGGCGTTACCTACGAGCAGTACTTC; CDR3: CASSQGTGGVTYEQYF
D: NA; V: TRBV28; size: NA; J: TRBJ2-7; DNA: TGTGCCAGCAGTTTAGTCGGGGAAACCTACGAGCAGTACTTC; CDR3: CASSLVGETYEQYF
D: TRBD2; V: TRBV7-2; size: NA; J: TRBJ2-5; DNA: TGTGCCAGCGGGGAGGGAGAGACCCAGTACTTC; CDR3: CASGEGETQYF
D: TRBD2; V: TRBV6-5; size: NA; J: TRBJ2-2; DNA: TGTGCCAGCAGAGGTAGCGGGAGTACCGGGGAGCTGTTTTTT; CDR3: CASRGSGSTGELFF
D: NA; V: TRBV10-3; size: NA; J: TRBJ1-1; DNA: TGTGCCATCAGTGCGGGGGTGACTGAAGCTTTCTTT; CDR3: CAISAGVTEAFF
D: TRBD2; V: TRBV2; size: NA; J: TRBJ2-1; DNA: TGTGCCAGCTCTAGACTAGCGAGCTACAATGAGCAGTTCTTC; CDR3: CASSRLASYNEQFF
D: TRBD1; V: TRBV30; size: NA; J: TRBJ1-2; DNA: TGTGCCTGCGGGACAGGGGGGGGCTACACCTTC; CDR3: CACGTGGGYTF
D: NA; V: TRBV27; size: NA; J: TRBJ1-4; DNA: TGTGCCAGCAGCCGCACACCGGGACAAGCTAATGAAAAACTGTTTTTT; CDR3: CASSRTPGQANEKLFF
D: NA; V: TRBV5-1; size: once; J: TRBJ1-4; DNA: TGCGCCAGCAGCTACGGACAGAATGAAAAACTGTTTTTT; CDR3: CASSYGQNEKLFF
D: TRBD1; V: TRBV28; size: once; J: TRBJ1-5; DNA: TGTGCCAGCACCGAGGGACAGGGGGCAGGGAGCAATCAGCCCCAGCATTTT; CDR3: CASTEGQGAGSNQPQHF
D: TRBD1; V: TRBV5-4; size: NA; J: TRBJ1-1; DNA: TGTGCCAGCAGCCCACCGGGACAGGGGGCGAATGGTGAAGCTTTCTTT; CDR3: CASSPPGQGANGEAFF
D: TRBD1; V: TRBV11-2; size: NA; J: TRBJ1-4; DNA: TGTGCCAGCAGCCAGGGAGGCAGGGGGCCTGAAAAACTGTTTTTT; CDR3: CASSQGGRGPEKLFF
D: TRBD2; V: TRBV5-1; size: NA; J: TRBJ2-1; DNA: TGCGCCAGCAGCTTGCTAACTAGCGGGGAAAATGAGCAGTTCTTC; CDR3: CASSLLTSGENEQFF
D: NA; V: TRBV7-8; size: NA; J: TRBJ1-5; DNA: TGTGCCAGCAGCTTAGAGGGTACCTCTAATCAGCCCCAGCATTTT; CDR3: CASSLEGTSNQPQHF
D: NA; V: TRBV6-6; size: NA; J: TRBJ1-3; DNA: TGTGCCAGCACCGCGGTACCCGAGGGAAACACCATATATTTT; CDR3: CASTAVPEGNTIYF
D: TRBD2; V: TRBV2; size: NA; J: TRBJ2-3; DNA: TGTGCCACCTCAGCTATTAGCGGGAGAGCCGATACGCAGTATTTT; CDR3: CATSAISGRADTQYF
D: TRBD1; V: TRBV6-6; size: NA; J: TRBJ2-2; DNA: TGTGCCAGTACACAGGGGGCCGGTACCGGGGAGCTGTTTTTT; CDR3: CASTQGAGTGELFF
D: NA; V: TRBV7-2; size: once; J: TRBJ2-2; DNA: TGTGCCAGCAAACCTCAGAGCCCCGGGGAGCTGTTTTTT; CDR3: CASKPQSPGELFF
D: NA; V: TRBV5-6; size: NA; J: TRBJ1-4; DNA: TGTGCCAGCAGCTCACGGGGAACTAATGAAAAACTGTTTTTT; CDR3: CASSSRGTNEKLFF
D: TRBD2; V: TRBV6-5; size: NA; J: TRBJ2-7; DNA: TGTGCCAGCAGTTACTCAGCGGGACGGATGACCTACGAGCAGTACTTC; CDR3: CASSYSAGRMTYEQYF
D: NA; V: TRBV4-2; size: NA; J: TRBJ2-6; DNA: TGTGCCAGCAGCCAAGGACAAAACTCTGGGGCCAACGTCCTGACTTTC; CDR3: CASSQGQNSGANVLTF
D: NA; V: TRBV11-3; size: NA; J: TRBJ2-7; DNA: TGTGCCAGCAGCTTAGCCTCCCGTGGGGAGCAGTACTTC; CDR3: CASSLASRGEQYF
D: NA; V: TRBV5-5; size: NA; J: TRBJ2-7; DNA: TGTGCCAGCAGCTTTCACAGCAGCTCCTACGAGCAGTACTTC; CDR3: CASSFHSSSYEQYF
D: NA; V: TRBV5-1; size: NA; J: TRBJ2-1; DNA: TGCGCCAGCAGCTTGAATGGGGCAGACTACAATGAGCAGTTCTTC; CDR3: CASSLNGADYNEQFF